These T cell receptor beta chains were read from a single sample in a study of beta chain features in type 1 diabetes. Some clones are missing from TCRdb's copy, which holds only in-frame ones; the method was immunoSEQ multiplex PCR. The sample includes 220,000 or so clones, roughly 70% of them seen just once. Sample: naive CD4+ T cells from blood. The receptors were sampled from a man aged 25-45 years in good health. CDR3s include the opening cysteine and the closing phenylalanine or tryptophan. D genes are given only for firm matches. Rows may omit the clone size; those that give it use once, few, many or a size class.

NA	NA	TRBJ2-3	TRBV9	TGTGCCAGCACGGAGGGCGGCCTCACAGATACGCAGTATTTT	CASTEGGLTDTQYF
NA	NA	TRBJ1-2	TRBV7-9	TGTGCCAGCACTTTGGGGACACCAGATGGCTACACCTTC	CASTLGTPDGYTF
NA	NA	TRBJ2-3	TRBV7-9	TGTGCCAGCAGCTTTGGGGGGGCCTACACAGATACGCAGTATTTT	CASSFGGAYTDTQYF
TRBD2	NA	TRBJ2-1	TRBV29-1	TGCAGCGTTGATCGGGGGAGGGATGAGCAGTTCTTC	CSVDRGRDEQFF
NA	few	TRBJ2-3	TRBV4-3	TGCGCCAGCAGCCGGGAGGTTAGCACAGATACGCAGTATTTT	CASSREVSTDTQYF
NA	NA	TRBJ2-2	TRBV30	TGTGCCTGGAAAAAACAGGAACTCACCGGGGAGCTGTTTTTT	CAWKKQELTGELFF
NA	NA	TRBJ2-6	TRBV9	TGTGCCAGCAGCGTAGGGCCACAGGTGGGGGTTTCTGGGGCCAACGTCCTGACTTTC	CASSVGPQVGVSGANVLTF
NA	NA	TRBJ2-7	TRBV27	TGTGCCAGCAGTGGTTCGTCGGTCCGGCCGTCCTACGAGCAGTACTTC	CASSGSSVRPSYEQYF
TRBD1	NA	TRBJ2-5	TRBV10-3	TGTGCCATCAGTGTCGGTAGCCGGGACAGGGGAACCCAGTACTTC	CAISVGSRDRGTQYF
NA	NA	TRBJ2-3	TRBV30	TGTGCCTGGAGTGGCCAGCCCACGCAGTATTTT	CAWSGQPTQYF
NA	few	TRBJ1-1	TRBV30	TGTGCCTGGAGTGACCAATTGAACACTGAAGCTTTCTTT	CAWSDQLNTEAFF
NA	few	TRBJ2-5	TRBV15	TGTGCCACCAGCAGACCGGGGAACCCGTACCAAGAGACCCAGTACTTC	CATSRPGNPYQETQYF
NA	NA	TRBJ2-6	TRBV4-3	TGCGCCAGCAGACAGGACGGAACCTCTGGGGCCAACGTCCTGACTTTC	CASRQDGTSGANVLTF
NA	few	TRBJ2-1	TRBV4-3	TGCGCCAGCAGCGTACAGGGAAGCTCCTACAATGAGCAGTTCTTC	CASSVQGSSYNEQFF
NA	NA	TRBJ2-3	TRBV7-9	TGTGCCAGCAGCGGCCTGCCCGGTACGCAGTATTTT	CASSGLPGTQYF
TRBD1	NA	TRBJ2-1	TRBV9	TGTGCCAGCAGCGTAGGGTTCGCAGGGGGCTCCTACAATGAGCAGTTCTTC	CASSVGFAGGSYNEQFF
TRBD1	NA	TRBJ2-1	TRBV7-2	TGTGCCAGCAGTATCGGACAGGGGTCCTCCAATGAGCAGTTCTTC	CASSIGQGSSNEQFF
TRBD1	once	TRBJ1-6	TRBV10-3	TGTGCCATCAGTGAACGGACAGGGGCGGATTCACCCCTCCACTTT	CAISERTGADSPLHF
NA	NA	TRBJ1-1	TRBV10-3	TGTGCCATCAGTGGGACAGAGAACACTGAAGCTTTCTTT	CAISGTENTEAFF
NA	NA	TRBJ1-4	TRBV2	TGTGCCAGCAGTGAAATTTTAAATGAAAAACTGTTTTTT	CASSEILNEKLFF
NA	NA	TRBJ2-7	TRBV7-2	TGTGCCAGCAGCTTCGCCGGGACCCCCTACGAGCAGTACTTC	CASSFAGTPYEQYF
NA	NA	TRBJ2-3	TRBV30	TGTGCCTGGAGCCCGGGGTCAAATACGCAGTATTTT	CAWSPGSNTQYF
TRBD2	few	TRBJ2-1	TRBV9	TGTGCCAGCAGCGCCCGACTAGCGGATTACAATGAGCAGTTCTTC	CASSARLADYNEQFF
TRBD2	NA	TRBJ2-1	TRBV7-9	TGTGCCAGCAGCCCACTCAGACTAGCGGGGAGACATGAGCAGTTCTTC	CASSPLRLAGRHEQFF
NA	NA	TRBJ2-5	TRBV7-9	TGTGCCAGCAGCTTTGGGGCTGAGACCCAGTACTTC	CASSFGAETQYF
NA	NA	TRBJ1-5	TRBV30	TGTGCCTGGAGTCCCCCGGTAGGGGGATGTCAGCCCCAGCATTTT	CAWSPPVGGCQPQHF
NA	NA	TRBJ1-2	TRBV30	TGTGCCTGGGTTGGGTGGGACCGTATGTATGGCTACACCTTC	CAWVGWDRMYGYTF
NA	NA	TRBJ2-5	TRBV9	TGTGCCAGCAGCGTAGGCCAGGGGAGTCTAGGGACCCAGTACTTC	CASSVGQGSLGTQYF
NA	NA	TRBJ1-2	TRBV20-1	TGCAGTGCTATACACCTGGACTACACCTTC	CSAIHLDYTF
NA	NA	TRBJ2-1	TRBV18	TGTGCCAGCTCACCAGGCCGGGACAATGAGCAGTTCTTC	CASSPGRDNEQFF
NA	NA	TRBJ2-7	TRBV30	TGTGCCTGGAGCAGGGGTGGCGACGAGCAGTACTTC	CAWSRGGDEQYF
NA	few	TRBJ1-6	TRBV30	TGTGCCTGGAGTGTAGGTGGGACGCCACCCCTCCACTTT	CAWSVGGTPPLHF
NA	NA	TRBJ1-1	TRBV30	TGTGCCTGGAGTGTTAGGGGTGAAGCTTTCTTT	CAWSVRGEAFF
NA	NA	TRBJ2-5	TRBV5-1	TGCGCCAGCAGGAGAGGTCAAGAGACCCAGTACTTC	CASRRGQETQYF
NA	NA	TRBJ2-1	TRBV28	TGTGCCAGCAGAGAGGACTCCTACAATGAGCAGTTCTTC	CASREDSYNEQFF
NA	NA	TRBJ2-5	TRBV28	TGTGCCAGCAGTTTTACCGGGACGCCGCAAGAGACCCAGTACTTC	CASSFTGTPQETQYF
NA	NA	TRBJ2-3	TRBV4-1	TGCGCCAGCAGCCTAGTGTCGGGGCGAACAGATACGCAGTATTTT	CASSLVSGRTDTQYF
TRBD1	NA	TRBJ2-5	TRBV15	TGTGCCACCAGCCCACGGACAGGGGGCCGGGAGACCCAGTACTTC	CATSPRTGGRETQYF
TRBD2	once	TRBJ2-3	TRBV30	TGTGCCTGGAGGGCCGGGACTAGCGGGAGTAGGAGCACAGATACGCAGTATTTT	CAWRAGTSGSRSTDTQYF
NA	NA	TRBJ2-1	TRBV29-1	TGCAGCGTTGGGCAGTTATACAATGAGCAGTTCTTC	CSVGQLYNEQFF
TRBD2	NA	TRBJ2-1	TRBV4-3	TGCGCCAGCAGCCAAGAGGGCACTAGCGGGACTCAGAATGAGCAGTTCTTC	CASSQEGTSGTQNEQFF
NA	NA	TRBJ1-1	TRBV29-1	TGCAGCGTTGAAACAATGACAGCAACGAACACTGAAGCTTTCTTT	CSVETMTATNTEAFF
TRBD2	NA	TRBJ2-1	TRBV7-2	TGTGCCAGCAGCTCTAGCGGGAGGGGTCGGAATGAGCAGTTCTTC	CASSSSGRGRNEQFF
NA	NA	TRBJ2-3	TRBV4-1	TGCGCCAGCAGCCAAGAGGAGGGAACAGATACGCAGTATTTT	CASSQEEGTDTQYF
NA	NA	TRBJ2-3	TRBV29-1	TGCAGCGTTGGGGGAGTGGTCACAGATACGCAGTATTTT	CSVGGVVTDTQYF
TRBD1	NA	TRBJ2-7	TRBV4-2	TGTGCCAGCAGCCAGACGACAGGGGGCTACGAGCAGTACTTC	CASSQTTGGYEQYF
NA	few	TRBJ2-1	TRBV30	TGTGCCTGGAGGGGCTACAATGAGCAGTTCTTC	CAWRGYNEQFF
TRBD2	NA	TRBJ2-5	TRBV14	TGTGCCAGCAGCCAATCCCGATTAGCGGGGCTTCAAGAGACCCAGTACTTC	CASSQSRLAGLQETQYF
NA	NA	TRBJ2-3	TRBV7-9	TGTGCCAGCAGCTCGACTTGGGGACAACGGAGGCAAGATACGCAGTATTTT	CASSSTWGQRRQDTQYF
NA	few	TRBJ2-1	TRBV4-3	TGCGCCAGCAGCCAAGGCCAGTACAATGAGCAGTTCTTC	CASSQGQYNEQFF
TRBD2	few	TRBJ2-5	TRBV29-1	TGCAGCGTGGGACTAGCGCTTGTTCAAGAGACCCAGTACTTC	CSVGLALVQETQYF
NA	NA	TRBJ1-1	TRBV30	TGTGCCTGGAGTCGGGTACAGGCGAACACTGAAGCTTTCTTT	CAWSRVQANTEAFF
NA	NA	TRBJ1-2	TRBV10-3	TGTGCCATCAGTGGGAGGACAGAACCCAGGGGTGGCTACACCTTC	CAISGRTEPRGGYTF